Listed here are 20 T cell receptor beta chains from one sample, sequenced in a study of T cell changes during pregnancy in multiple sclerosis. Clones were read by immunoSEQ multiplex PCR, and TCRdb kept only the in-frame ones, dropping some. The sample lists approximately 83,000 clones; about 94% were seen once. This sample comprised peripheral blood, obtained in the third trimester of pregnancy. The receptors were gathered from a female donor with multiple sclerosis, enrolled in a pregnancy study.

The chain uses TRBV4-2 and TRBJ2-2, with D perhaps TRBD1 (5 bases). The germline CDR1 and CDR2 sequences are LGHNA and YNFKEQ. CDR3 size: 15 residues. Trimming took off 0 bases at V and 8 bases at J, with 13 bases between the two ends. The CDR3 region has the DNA TGTGCCAGCAGCCAAGATTTGGGGCAAGGAGGGGAGCTGTTTTTT. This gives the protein CASSQDLGQGGELFF.

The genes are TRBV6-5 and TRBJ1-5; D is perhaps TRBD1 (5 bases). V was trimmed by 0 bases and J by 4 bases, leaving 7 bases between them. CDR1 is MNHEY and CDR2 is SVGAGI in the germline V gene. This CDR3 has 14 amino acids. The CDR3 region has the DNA TGTGCCAGCAGTTACTCTGGGGGGAATCAGCCCCAGCATTTT. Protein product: CASSYSGGNQPQHF.

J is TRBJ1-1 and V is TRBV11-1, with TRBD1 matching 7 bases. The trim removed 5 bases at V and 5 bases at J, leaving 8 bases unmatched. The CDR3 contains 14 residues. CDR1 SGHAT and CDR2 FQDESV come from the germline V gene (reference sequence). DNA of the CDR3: TGTGCCAGCAGCCCCCAGGGGGGTTGGACTGAAGCTTTCTTT. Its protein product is CASSPQGGWTEAFF. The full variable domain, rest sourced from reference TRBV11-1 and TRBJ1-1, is EAEVAQSPRYKITEKSQAVAFWCDPISGHATLYWYRQILGQGPELLVQFQDESVVDDSQLPKDRFSAERLKGVDSTLKIQPAELGDSAMYLCASSPQGGWTEAFFGQGTRLTVV.

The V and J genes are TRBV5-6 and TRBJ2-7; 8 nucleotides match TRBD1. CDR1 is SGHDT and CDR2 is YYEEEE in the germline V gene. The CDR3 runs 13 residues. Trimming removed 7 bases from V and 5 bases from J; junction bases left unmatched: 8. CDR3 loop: CASARQGRNEQYF. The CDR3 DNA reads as TGTGCCAGCGCCCGACAGGGGCGGAACGAGCAGTACTTC.

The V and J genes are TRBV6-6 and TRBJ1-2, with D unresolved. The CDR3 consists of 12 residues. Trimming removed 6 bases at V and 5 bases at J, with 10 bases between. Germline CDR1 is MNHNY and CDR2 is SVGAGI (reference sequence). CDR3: CASSHTEYGYTF. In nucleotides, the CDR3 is TGTGCCAGCAGCCACACAGAATATGGCTACACCTTC.

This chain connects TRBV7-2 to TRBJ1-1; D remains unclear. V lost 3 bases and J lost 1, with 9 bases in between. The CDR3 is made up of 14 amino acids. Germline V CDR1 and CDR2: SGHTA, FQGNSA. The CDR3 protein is CASSLDWANTEAFF. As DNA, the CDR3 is TGTGCCAGCAGCTTGGACTGGGCGAACACTGAAGCTTTCTTT.

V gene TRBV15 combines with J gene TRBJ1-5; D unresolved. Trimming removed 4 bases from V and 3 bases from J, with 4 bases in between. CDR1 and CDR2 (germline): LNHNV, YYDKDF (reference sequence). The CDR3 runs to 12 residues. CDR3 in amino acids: CATSKLNQPQHF. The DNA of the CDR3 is TGTGCCACCAGCAAGCTCAATCAGCCCCAGCATTTT.

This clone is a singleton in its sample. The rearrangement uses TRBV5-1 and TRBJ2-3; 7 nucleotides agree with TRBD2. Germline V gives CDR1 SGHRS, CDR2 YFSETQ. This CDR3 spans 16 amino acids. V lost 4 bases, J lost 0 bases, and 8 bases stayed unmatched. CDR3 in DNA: TGCGCCAGCAGCCCGATGCGGGGGTCTAGCACAGATACGCAGTATTTT. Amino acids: CASSPMRGSSTDTQYF.

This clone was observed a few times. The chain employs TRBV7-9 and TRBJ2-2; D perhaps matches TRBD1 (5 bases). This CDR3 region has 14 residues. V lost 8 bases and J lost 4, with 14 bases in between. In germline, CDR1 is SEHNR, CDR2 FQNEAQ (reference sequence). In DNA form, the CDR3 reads TGTGCCAGCCGCCCCCCAGGGTCCACCGGGGAGCTGTTTTTT. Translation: CASRPPGSTGELFF. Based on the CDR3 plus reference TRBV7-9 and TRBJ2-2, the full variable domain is DTGVSQNPRHKITKRGQNVTFRCDPISEHNRLYWYRQTLGQGPEFLTYFQNEAQLEKSRLLSDRFSAERPKGSFSTLEIQRTEQGDSAMYLCASRPPGSTGELFFGEGSRLTVL.

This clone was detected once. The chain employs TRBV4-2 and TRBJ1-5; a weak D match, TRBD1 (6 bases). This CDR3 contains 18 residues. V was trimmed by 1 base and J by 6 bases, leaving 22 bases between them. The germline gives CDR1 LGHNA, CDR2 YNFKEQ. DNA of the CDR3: TGTGCCAGCAGCCAAGGGTTTGCCCCTCACAGGGACGTTCAGCCCCAGCATTTT. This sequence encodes CASSQGFAPHRDVQPQHF.

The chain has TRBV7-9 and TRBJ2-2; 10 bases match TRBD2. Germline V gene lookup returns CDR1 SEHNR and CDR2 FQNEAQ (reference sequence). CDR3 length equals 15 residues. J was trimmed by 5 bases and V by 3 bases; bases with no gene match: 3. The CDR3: CASSLSGRGTGELFF. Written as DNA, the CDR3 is TGTGCCAGCAGCTTGAGCGGGAGGGGGACCGGGGAGCTGTTTTTT.

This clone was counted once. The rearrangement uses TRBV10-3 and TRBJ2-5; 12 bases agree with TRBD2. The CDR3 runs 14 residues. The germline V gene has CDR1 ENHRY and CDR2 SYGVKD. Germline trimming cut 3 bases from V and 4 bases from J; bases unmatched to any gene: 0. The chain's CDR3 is CAISELAGGETQYF. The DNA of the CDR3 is TGTGCCATCAGTGAACTAGCGGGAGGAGAGACCCAGTACTTC.

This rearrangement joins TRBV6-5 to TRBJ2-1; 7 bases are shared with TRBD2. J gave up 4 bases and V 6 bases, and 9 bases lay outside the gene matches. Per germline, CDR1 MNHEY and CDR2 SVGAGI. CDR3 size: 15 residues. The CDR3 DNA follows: TGTGCCAGCAGCTCAGGACGCGGGGGTTACAATGAGCAGTTCTTC. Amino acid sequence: CASSSGRGGYNEQFF.

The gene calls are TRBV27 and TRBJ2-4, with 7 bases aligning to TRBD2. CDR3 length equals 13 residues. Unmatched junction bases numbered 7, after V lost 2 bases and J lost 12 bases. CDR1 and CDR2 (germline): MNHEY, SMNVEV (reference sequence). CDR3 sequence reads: CASSLRGAGAQYF. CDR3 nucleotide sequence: TGTGCCAGCAGTTTAAGGGGCGCGGGAGCTCAGTACTTC.

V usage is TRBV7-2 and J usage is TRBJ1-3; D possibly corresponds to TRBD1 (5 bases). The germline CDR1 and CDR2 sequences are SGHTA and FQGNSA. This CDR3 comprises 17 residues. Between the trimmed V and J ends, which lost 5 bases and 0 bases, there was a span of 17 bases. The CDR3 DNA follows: TGTGCCAGCAGCATCCGACGCCAGGGCGACTCTGGAAACACCATATATTTT. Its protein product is CASSIRRQGDSGNTIYF.

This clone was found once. The CDR3 DNA is TGTGCCAGCAGTGACGGGACTAAAAACATTCAGTACTTC. This gives the protein CASSDGTKNIQYF. The V call is TRBV6-4, the J call TRBJ2-4, with D tentatively TRBD2 (6 bases). There are 13 residues in the CDR3. Germline loops: CDR1 MRHNA, CDR2 SNTAGT. With 2 bases removed from V and 4 bases from J, the gap between germline ends came to 6 bases.

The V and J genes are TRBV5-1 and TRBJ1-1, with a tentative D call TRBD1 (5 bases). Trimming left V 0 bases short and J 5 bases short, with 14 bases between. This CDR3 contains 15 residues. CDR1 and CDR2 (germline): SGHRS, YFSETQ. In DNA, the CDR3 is TGCGCCAGCAGCTTGGCCGCGGGGGGGATGACTGAAGCTTTCTTT. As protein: CASSLAAGGMTEAFF.

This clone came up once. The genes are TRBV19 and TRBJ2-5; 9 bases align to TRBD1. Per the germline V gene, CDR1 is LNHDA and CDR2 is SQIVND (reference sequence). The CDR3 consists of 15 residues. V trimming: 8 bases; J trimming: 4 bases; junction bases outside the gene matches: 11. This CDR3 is CASRSWTGEGETQYF. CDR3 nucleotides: TGTGCCAGTCGTAGTTGGACAGGGGAGGGAGAGACCCAGTACTTC.

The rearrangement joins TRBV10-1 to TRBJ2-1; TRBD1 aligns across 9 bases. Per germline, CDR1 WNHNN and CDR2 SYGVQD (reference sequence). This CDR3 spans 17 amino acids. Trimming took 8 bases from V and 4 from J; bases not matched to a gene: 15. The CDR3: CASHGDRERAGYNEQFF. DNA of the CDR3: TGCGCCAGCCATGGGGACAGGGAGCGCGCGGGTTACAATGAGCAGTTCTTC.

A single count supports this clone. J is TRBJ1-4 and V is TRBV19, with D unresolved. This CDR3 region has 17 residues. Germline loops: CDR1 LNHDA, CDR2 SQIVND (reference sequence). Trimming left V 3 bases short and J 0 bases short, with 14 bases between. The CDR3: CASSIEGPLATNEKLFF. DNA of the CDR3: TGTGCCAGTAGTATCGAGGGCCCCCTTGCAACTAATGAAAAACTGTTTTTT. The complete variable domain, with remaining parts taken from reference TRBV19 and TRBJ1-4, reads DGGITQSPKYLFRKEGQNVTLSCEQNLNHDAMYWYRQDPGQGLRLIYYSQIVNDFQKGDIAEGYSVSREKKESFPLTVTSAQKNPTAFYLCASSIEGPLATNEKLFFGSGTQLSVL.